This T cell receptor beta chain originates from a study of cytomegalovirus exposure and HLA in healthy donors. Study-wide findings and caveats: Within an earlier analysis, most TCR beta V segments proved productive either about 87% or about 30% of the time.

The PCR used 60 Vbeta and 13 Jbeta primers. Profiling relied on immunoSEQ multiplex PCR, and the TCRdb table lists in-frame clones only, not all of them. The repertoire holds around 110,000 clones, with 71% as singletons. The CDR3 contains 13 residues. CDR1 PRHDT and CDR2 FYEKMQ come from the germline V gene (reference sequence). V dropped 10 bases and J dropped 8 bases, with 17 bases sitting between them. The sample holds one count of this clone. Its target is not known. The chain uses TRBV13 and TRBJ1-4, with D perhaps TRBD1 (5 bases). The specimen was PBMCs. This receptor was identified in a female donor in good health and CMV-seronegative. In DNA, the CDR3 is TGTGCCACCTACCGGGTAGGGGAAGAAAAACTGTTTTTT. Its translation: CATYRVGEEKLFF. Full variable domain (missing parts from reference TRBV13 and TRBJ1-4): AAGVIQSPRHLIKEKRETATLKCYPIPRHDTVYWYQQGPGQDPQFLISFYEKMQSDKGSIPDRFSAQQFSDYHSELNMSSLELGDSALYFCATYRVGEEKLFFGSGTQLSVL.